This entry describes one TCR beta chain. The data derive from a study of blood T cell repertoires in COVID-19. At the level of the study: Whether acute or convalescent, the COVID-19 samples came from the United States, Italy and Spain. PBMCs, B-cell-depleted T cells, or T cells provided the cDNA or gDNA that made up the material.

The V end lost 6 bases, the J end lost 0 bases, and 14 bases lay between the germline ends. The CDR3 has 16 residues. Germline lookup yields CDR1 ENHRY and CDR2 SYGVKD. Some clones are missing from TCRdb's copy, which holds only in-frame ones; the method was immunoSEQ multiplex PCR. This table has 250,000 to 300,000 clones, approximately 89% appearing once. V gene TRBV10-3 combines with J gene TRBJ2-2; D possibly corresponds to TRBD2 (5 bases). This clonotype originated in a woman in her 30s with COVID-19, enrolled during active disease. The sequenced sample was peripheral blood. The CDR3 bases are TGTGCCATCAGCAATCCGGACTCCTCGAACACCGGGGAGCTGTTTTTT. Translated, it gives CAISNPDSSNTGELFF.